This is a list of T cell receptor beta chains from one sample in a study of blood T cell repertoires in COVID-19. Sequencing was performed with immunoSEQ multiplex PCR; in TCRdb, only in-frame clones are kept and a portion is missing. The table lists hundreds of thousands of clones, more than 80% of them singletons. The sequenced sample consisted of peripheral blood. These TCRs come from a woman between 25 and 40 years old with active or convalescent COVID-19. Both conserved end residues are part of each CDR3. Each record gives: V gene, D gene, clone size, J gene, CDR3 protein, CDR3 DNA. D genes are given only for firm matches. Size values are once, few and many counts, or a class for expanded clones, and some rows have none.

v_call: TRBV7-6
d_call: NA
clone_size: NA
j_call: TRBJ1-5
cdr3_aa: CASSPVEGRLEPQHF
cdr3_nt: TGTGCCAGCAGCCCCGTGGAGGGCCGCTTGGAGCCCCAGCATTTT

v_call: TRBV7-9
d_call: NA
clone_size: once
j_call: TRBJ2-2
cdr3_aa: CASSLRGLENTGELFF
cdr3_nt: TGTGCCAGCAGCTTACGGGGACTCGAGAACACCGGGGAGCTGTTTTTT

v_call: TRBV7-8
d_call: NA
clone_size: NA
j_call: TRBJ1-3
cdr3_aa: CASTITTGRGNTIYF
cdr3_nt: TGTGCCAGCACCATCACCACAGGACGTGGAAACACCATATATTTT

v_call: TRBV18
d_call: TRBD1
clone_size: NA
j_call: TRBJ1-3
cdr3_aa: CASSQGAGDFGNTIYF
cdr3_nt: TGTGCCAGCTCCCAGGGGGCTGGTGACTTTGGAAACACCATATATTTT

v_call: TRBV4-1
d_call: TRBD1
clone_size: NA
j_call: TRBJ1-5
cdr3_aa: CASSQGDRYNQPQHF
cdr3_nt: TGCGCCAGCAGCCAAGGGGACAGATACAATCAGCCCCAGCATTTT

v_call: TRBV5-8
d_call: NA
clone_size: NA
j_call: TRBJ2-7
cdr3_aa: CASSRDAYEQYF
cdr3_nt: TGTGCCAGCTCCAGGGATGCTTACGAGCAGTACTTC

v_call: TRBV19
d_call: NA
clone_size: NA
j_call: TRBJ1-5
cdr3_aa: CASSTSGGGNQPQHF
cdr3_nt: TGTGCCAGTAGTACCTCGGGAGGGGGCAATCAGCCCCAGCATTTT

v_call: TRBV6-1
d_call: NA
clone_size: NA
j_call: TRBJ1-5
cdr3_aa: CASSESGFNQPQHF
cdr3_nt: TGTGCCAGCAGTGAATCAGGATTCAATCAGCCCCAGCATTTT

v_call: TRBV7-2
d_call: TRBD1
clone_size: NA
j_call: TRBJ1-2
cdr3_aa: CASTTTTGDYGYTF
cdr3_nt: TGTGCCAGCACGACTACGACAGGGGACTATGGCTACACCTTC

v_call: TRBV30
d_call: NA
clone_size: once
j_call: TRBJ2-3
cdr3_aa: CAWSLAVVADFADTQYF
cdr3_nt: TGTGCCTGGAGTTTGGCGGTGGTAGCGGATTTTGCAGATACGCAGTATTTT

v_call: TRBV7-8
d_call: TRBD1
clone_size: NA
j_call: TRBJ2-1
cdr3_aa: CASSFRDRSYNEQFF
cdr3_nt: TGTGCCAGCAGCTTCCGGGACAGATCCTACAATGAGCAGTTCTTC

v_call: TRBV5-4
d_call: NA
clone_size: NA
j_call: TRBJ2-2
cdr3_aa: CASSLSSGTGELFF
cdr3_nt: TGTGCCAGCAGCTTGTCTTCAGGGACCGGGGAGCTGTTTTTT

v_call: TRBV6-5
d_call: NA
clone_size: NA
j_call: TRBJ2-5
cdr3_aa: CASTSWEETQYF
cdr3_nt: TGTGCCAGCACCTCCTGGGAGGAGACCCAGTACTTC

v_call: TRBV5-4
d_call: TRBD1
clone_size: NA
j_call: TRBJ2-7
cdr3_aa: CASSQTGGATYEQYF
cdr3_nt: TGTGCCAGCAGCCAAACAGGGGGCGCGACCTACGAGCAGTACTTC

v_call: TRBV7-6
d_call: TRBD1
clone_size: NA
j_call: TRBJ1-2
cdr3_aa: CASSAGQGGGYTF
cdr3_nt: TGTGCCAGCAGCGCGGGACAGGGAGGGGGCTACACCTTC

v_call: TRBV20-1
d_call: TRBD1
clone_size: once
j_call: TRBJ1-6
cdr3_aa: CSASVPGGLDNSPLHF
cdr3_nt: TGCAGTGCTAGTGTACCAGGGGGGTTGGATAATTCACCCCTCCACTTT

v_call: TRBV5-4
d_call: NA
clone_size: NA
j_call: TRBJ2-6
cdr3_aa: CASSLRETGANVLTF
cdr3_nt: TGTGCCAGCAGCTTGAGGGAGACTGGGGCCAACGTCCTGACTTTC

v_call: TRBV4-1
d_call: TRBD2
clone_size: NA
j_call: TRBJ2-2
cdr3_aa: CASSQDAGRASGELFF
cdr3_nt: TGCGCCAGCAGCCAAGACGCCGGGAGGGCTTCCGGGGAGCTGTTTTTT

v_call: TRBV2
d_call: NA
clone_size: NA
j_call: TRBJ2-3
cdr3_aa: CASSQNGVDTQYF
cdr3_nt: TGTGCCAGCAGTCAAAATGGAGTAGATACGCAGTATTTT

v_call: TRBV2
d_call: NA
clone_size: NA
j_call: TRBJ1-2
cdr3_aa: CASSSTANRGYTF
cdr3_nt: TGTGCCAGCAGTTCGACAGCTAATCGGGGCTACACCTTC

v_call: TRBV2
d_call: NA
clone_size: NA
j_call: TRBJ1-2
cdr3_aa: CASSESGPQDGYTF
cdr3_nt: TGTGCCAGCAGTGAGTCAGGGCCCCAGGATGGCTACACCTTC

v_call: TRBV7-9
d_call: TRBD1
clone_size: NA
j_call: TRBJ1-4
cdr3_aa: CASSLDRGFEKLFF
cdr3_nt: TGTGCCAGCAGCTTAGACAGGGGGTTTGAAAAACTGTTTTTT

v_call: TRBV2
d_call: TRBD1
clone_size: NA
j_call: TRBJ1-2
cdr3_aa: CASVGQGQVSYTF
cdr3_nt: TGTGCCAGCGTTGGACAGGGCCAGGTGAGCTACACCTTC

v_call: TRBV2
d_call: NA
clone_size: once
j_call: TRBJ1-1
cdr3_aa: CASSEEGQQVDFF
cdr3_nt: TGTGCCAGCAGTGAGGAGGGCCAGCAAGTGGATTTCTTT

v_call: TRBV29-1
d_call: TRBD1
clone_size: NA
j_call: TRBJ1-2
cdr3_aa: CSVEGRGQQNYGYTF
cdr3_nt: TGCAGCGTTGAAGGCAGGGGACAGCAAAACTATGGCTACACCTTC

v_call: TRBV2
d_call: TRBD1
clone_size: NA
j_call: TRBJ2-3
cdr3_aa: CAGRGTGLDTQYF
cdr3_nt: TGTGCCGGGAGAGGGACAGGGCTAGATACGCAGTATTTT

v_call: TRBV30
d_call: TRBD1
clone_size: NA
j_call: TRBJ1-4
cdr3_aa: CAWSGGQDATNEKLFF
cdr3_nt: TGTGCCTGGAGTGGAGGACAGGACGCAACTAATGAAAAACTGTTTTTT

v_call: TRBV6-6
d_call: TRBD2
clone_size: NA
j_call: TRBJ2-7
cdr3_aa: CATRTSGEEYEQYF
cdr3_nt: TGTGCCACCAGGACTAGCGGGGAAGAGTACGAGCAGTACTTC